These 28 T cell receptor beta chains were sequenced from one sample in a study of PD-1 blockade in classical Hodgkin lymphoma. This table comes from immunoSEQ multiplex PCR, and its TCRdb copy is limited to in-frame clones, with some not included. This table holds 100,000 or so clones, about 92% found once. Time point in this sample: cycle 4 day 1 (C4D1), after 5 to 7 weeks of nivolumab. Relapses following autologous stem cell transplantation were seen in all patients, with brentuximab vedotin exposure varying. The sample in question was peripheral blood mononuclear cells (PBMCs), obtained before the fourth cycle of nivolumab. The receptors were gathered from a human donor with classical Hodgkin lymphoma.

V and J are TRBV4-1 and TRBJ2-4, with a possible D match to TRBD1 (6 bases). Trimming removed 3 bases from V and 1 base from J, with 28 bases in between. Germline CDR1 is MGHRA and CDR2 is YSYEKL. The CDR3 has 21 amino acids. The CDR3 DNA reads TGCGCCAGCAGCCACCAAGATAAAACGGATGGGGGCTTACGGGCCAAAAACATTCAGTACTTC. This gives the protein CASSHQDKTDGGLRAKNIQYF.

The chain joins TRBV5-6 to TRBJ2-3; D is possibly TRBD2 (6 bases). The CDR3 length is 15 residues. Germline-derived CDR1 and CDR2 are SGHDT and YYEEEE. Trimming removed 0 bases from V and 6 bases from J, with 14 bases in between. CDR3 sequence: CASSLAPGSGDTQYF. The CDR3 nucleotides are TGTGCCAGCAGCTTGGCCCCCGGGAGCGGGGATACGCAGTATTTT.

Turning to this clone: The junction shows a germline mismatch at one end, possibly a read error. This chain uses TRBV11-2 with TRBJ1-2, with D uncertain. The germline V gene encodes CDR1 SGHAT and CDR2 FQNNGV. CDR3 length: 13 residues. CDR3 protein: CASSLETNYGYTF. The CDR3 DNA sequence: TGTGCCAGCAGCCTAGAAACAAACTATGGCTACACCTTC.

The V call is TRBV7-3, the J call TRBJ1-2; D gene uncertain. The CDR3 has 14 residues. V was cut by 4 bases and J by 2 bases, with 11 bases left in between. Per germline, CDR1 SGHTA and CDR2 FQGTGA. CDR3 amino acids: CASSYGSTNYGYTF. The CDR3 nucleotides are TGTGCCAGCAGCTACGGCAGCACCAACTATGGCTACACCTTC.

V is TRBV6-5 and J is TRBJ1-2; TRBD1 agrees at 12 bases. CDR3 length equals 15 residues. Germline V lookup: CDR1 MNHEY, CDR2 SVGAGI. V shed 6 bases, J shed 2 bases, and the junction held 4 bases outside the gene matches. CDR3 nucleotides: TGTGCCAGCAGGGGGACAGGGGGCCTCAACTATGGCTACACCTTC. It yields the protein CASRGTGGLNYGYTF.

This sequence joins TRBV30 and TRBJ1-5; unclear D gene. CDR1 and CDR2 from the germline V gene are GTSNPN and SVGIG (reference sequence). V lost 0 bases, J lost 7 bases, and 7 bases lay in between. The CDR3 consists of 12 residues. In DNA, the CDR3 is TGTGCCTGGAGTGTACTAGGGCAGCCCCAGCATTTT. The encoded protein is CAWSVLGQPQHF.

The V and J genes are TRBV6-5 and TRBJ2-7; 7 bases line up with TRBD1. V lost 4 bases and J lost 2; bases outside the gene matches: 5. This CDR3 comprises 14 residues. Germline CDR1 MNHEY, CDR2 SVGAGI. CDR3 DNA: TGTGCCAGCAGTTTAGGGGGCCCCCCCTACGAGCAGTACTTC. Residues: CASSLGGPPYEQYF.

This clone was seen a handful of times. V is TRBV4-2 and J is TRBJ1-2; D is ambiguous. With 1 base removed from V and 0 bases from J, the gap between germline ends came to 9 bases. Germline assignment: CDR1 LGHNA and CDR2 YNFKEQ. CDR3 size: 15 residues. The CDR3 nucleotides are TGTGCCAGCAGCCAAGTCGGTCCAACTAACTATGGCTACACCTTC. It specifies CASSQVGPTNYGYTF.

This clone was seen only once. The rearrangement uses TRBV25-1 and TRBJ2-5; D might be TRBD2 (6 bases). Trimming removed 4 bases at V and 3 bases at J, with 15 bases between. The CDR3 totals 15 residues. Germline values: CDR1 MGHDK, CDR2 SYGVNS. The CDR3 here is CASSGGTGVEETQYF. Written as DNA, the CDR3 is TGTGCCAGCAGTGGGGGTACGGGAGTGGAAGAGACCCAGTACTTC.

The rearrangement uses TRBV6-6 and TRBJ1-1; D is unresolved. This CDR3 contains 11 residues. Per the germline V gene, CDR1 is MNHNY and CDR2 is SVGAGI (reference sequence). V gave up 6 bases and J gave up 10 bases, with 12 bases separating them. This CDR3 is CASRDGRRAFF. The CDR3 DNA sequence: TGTGCCAGCAGGGATGGAAGGCGAGCTTTCTTT.

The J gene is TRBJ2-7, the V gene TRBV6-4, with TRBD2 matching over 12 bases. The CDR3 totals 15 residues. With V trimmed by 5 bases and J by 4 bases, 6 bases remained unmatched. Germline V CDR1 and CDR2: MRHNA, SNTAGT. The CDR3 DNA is TGTGCCAGCAGTCGACTAGCGGGAGTTGGATACGAGCAGTACTTC. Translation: CASSRLAGVGYEQYF.

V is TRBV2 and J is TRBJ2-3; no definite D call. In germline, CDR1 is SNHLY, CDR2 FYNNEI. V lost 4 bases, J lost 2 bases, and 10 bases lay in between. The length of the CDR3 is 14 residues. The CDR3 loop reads CASSGGRNTDTQYF. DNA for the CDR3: TGTGCCAGCAGTGGGGGTAGGAACACAGATACGCAGTATTTT.

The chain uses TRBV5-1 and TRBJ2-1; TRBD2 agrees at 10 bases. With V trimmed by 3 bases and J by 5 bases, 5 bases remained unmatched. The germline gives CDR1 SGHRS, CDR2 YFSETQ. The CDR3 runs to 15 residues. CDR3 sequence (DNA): TGCGCCAGCAGCTCGAGCGGGAGGGGGGACAATGAGCAGTTCTTC. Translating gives CASSSSGRGDNEQFF. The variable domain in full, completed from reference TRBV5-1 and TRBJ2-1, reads KAGVTQTPRYLIKTRGQQVTLSCSPISGHRSVSWYQQTPGQGLQFLFEYFSETQRNKGNFPGRFSGRQFSNSRSEMNVSTLELGDSALYLCASSSSGRGDNEQFFGPGTRLTVL.

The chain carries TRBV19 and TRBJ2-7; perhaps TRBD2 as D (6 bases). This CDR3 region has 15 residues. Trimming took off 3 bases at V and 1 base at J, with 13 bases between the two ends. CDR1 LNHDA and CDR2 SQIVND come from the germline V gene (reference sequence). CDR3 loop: CASSISGGASYEQYF. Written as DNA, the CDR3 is TGTGCCAGTAGTATTTCCGGGGGAGCGTCCTACGAGCAGTACTTC.

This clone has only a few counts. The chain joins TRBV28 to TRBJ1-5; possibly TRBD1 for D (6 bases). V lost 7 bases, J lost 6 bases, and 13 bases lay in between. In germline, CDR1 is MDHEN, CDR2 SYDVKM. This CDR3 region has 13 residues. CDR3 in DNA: TGTGCCAGCAAACAGGGACAAGGTCAGCCCCAGCATTTT. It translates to CASKQGQGQPQHF.

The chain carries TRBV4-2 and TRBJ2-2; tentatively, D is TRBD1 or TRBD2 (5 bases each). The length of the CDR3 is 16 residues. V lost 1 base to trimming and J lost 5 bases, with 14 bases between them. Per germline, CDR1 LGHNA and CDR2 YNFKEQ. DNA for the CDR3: TGTGCCAGCAGCCAAGCAAGACAGAGGGGAACCGGGGAGCTGTTTTTT. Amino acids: CASSQARQRGTGELFF.

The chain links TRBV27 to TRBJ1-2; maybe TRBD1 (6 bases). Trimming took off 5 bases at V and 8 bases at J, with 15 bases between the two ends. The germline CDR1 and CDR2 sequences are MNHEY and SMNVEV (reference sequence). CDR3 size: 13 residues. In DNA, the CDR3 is TGTGCCAGCAGTACCCCCGGGGGGGGCGGCTACACCTTC. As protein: CASSTPGGGGYTF.

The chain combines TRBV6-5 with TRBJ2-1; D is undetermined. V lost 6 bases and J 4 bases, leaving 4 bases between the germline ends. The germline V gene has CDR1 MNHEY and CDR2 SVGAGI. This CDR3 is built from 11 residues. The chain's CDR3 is CASSQYNEQFF. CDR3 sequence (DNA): TGTGCCAGCAGCCAGTACAATGAGCAGTTCTTC.

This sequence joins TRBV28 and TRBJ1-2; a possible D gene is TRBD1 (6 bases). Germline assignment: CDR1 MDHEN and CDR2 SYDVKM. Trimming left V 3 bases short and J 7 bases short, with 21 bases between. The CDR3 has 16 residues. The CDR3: CASSFLPGGGARGYTF. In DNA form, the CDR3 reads TGTGCCAGCAGTTTCCTCCCCGGAGGGGGGGCGCGTGGCTACACCTTC.

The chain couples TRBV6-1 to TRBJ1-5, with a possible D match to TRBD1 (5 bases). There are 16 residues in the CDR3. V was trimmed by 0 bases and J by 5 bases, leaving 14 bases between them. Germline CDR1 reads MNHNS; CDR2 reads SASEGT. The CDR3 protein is CASSEALWGGDQPQHF. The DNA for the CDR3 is TGTGCCAGCAGTGAAGCGCTTTGGGGGGGAGATCAGCCCCAGCATTTT.

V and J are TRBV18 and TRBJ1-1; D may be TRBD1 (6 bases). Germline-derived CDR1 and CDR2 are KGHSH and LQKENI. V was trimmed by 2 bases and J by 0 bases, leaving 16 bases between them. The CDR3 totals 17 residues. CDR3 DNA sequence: TGTGCCAGCTCACCAGGGGGCCGGGTTGCCTTGAACACTGAAGCTTTCTTT. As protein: CASSPGGRVALNTEAFF. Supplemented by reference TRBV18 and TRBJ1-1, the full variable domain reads NAGVMQNPRHLVRRRGQEARLRCSPMKGHSHVYWYRQLPEEGLKFMVYLQKENIIDESGMPKERFSAEFPKEGPSILRIQQVVRGDSAAYFCASSPGGRVALNTEAFFGQGTRLTVV.

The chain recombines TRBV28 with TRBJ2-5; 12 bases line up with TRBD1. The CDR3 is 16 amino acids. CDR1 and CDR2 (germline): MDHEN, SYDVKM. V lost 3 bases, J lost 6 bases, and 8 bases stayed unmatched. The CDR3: CASSFSGTGGLKTQYF. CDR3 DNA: TGTGCCAGCAGTTTTTCGGGGACAGGGGGCCTTAAGACCCAGTACTTC.

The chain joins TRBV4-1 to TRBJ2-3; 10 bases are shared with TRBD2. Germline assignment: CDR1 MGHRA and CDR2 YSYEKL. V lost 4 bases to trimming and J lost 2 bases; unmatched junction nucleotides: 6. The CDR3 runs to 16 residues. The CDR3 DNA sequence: TGCGCCAGCAGCCTCATAGCGGGAGGCACCACAGATACGCAGTATTTT. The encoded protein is CASSLIAGGTTDTQYF.

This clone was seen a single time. The CDR3 is CASSYSIGLSIEAFF. The CDR3 region has the DNA TGTGCCAGCAGTTACAGTATAGGGCTTTCGATTGAAGCTTTCTTT. The chain carries TRBV6-6 and TRBJ1-1; D not certain. V shed 2 bases and J shed 7 bases, with 17 bases lying between them. CDR3 length: 15 residues. In germline, CDR1 is MNHNY, CDR2 SVGAGI (reference sequence).

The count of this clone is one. The DNA of the CDR3 is TGTGCCAGCAGGGGGACAGGGAGGGGAGAAAACATTCAGTACTTC. Protein: CASRGTGRGENIQYF. This chain uses TRBV6-5 with TRBJ2-4; 9 bases are shared with TRBD1. The germline V gene has CDR1 MNHEY and CDR2 SVGAGI. CDR3 length: 15 amino acids. V shed 6 bases and J 5 bases; nucleotides not matched to a gene: 8.

The CDR3 reads CASSNLGQGLYEQYF. DNA for the CDR3: TGTGCCAGCAGTAACCTGGGACAGGGACTATACGAGCAGTACTTC. The chain links TRBV28 to TRBJ2-7; 9 nucleotides line up with TRBD1. The V gene's germline CDR1 is MDHEN and CDR2 SYDVKM. This CDR3 has 15 residues. J gave up 4 bases and V 5 bases, and 9 bases lay outside the gene matches.

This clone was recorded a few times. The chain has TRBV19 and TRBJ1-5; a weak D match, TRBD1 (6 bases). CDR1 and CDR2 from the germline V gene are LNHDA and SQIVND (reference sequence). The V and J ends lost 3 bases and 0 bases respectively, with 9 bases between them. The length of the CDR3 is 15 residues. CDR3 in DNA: TGTGCCAGTAGTATGGGGGGGCATAGCAATCAGCCCCAGCATTTT. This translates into CASSMGGHSNQPQHF. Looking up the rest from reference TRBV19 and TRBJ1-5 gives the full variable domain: DGGITQSPKYLFRKEGQNVTLSCEQNLNHDAMYWYRQDPGQGLRLIYYSQIVNDFQKGDIAEGYSVSREKKESFPLTVTSAQKNPTAFYLCASSMGGHSNQPQHFGDGTRLSIL.

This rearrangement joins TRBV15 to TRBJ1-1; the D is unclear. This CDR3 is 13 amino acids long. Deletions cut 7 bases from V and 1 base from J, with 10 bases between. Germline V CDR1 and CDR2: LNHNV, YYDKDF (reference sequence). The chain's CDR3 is CATTLFGNTEAFF. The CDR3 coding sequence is TGTGCCACCACTCTATTTGGGAACACTGAAGCTTTCTTT.